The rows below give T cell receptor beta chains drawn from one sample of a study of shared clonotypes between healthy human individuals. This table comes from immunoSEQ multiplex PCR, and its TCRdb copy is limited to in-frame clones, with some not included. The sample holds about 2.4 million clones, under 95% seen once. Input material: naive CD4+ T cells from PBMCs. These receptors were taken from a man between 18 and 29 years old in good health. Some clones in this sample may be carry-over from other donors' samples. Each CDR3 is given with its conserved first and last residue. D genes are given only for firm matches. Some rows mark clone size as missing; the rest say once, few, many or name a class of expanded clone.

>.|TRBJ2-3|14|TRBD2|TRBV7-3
CASSRLAAPDTQYF
TGTGCCAGCAGCCGACTAGCGGCCCCAGATACGCAGTATTTT
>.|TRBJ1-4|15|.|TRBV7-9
CASSLAGSHSEKLFF
TGTGCCAGCAGCTTAGCGGGCAGCCATAGCGAAAAACTGTTTTTT
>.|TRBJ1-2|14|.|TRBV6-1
CASSANLINYGYTF
TGTGCCAGCAGTGCCAACCTCATAAACTATGGCTACACCTTC
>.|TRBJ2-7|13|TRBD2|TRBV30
CAWSGDYSYEQYF
TGTGCCTGGAGTGGGGACTACTCCTACGAGCAGTACTTC
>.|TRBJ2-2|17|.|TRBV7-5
CARSLPPGQQNTGELFF
TGTGCCAGAAGCCTTCCCCCAGGACAGCAGAACACCGGGGAGCTGTTTTTT
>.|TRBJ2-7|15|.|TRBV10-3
CAISESQGPPYEQYF
TGTGCCATCAGTGAGTCACAGGGCCCACCTTACGAGCAGTACTTC
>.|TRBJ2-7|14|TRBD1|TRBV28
CASSLEQGDYEQYF
TGTGCCAGCAGTTTGGAACAGGGGGACTACGAGCAGTACTTC
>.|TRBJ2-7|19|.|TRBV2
CASSEPRSWIRGKSYEQYF
TGTGCCAGCAGTGAACCGAGGTCGTGGATCCGGGGGAAGTCCTACGAGCAGTACTTC
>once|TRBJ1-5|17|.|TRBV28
CASSPTPGHGYNQPQHF
TGTGCCAGCAGTCCAACTCCGGGACACGGCTACAATCAGCCCCAGCATTTT
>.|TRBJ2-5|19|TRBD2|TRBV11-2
CASSLAVLAGGPLEETQYF
TGTGCCAGCAGCTTAGCCGTACTAGCGGGAGGGCCTTTGGAAGAGACCCAGTACTTC
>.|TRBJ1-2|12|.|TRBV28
CASSSTEYGYTF
TGTGCCAGCAGCTCAACAGAATATGGCTACACCTTC
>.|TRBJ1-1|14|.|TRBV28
CASSLTLGSRVAFF
TGTGCCAGCAGTTTAACACTGGGGTCCCGGGTAGCTTTCTTT
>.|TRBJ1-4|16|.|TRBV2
CASSKNPGLDNEKLFF
TGTGCCAGCAGTAAAAACCCGGGACTGGATAATGAAAAACTGTTTTTT
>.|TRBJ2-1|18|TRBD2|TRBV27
CASSLRLANVRSYNEQFF
TGTGCCAGCAGTTTGAGACTAGCGAACGTACGCTCCTACAATGAGCAGTTCTTC
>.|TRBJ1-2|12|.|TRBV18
CASSSGETEAYF
TGTGCCAGCTCATCAGGGGAGACGGAAGCCTACTTC
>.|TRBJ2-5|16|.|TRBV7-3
CASSLGTGAGMETQYF
TGTGCCAGCAGCCTGGGAACCGGGGCAGGGATGGAGACCCAGTACTTC
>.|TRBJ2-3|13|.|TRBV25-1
CASSTADRHTQYF
TGTGCCAGCAGTACTGCGGACAGACATACGCAGTATTTT
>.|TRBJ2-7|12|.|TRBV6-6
CAVGIGSREQYF
TGTGCCGTCGGAATAGGTTCTCGGGAGCAGTACTTC
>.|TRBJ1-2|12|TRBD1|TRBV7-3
CASSATGYGYTF
TGTGCCAGCAGCGCGACAGGGTATGGCTACACCTTC